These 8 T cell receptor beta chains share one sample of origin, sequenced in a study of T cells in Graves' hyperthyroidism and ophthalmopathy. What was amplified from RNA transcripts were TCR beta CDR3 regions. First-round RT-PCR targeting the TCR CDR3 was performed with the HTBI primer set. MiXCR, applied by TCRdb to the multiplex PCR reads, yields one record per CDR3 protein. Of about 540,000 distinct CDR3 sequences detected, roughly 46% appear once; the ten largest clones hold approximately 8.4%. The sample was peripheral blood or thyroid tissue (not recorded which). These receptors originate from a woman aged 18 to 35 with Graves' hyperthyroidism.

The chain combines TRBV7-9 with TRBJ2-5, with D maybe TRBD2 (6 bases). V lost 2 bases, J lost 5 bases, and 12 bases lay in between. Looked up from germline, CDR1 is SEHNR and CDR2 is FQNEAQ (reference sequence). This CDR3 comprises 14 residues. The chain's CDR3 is CASSLSEGRETQYF. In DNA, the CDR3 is TGTGCCAGCAGCTTATCGGAGGGTCGGGAGACCCAGTACTTC.

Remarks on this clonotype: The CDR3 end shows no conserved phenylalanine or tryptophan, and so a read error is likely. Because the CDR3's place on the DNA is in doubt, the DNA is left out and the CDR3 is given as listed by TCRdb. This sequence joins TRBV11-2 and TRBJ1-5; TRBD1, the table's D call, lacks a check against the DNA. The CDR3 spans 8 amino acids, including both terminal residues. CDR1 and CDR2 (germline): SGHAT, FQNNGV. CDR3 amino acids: CASSLLSG.

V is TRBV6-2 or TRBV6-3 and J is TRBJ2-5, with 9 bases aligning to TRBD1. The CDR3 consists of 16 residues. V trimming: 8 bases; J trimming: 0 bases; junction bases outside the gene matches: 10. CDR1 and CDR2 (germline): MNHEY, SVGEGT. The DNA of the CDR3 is TGTGCCAGCGAGTACGGGACAGGGACGTACCAAGAGACCCAGTACTTC. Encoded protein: CASEYGTGTYQETQYF.

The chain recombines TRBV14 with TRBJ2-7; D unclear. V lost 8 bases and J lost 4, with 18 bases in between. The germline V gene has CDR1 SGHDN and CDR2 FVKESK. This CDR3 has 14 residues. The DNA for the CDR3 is TGTGCCAGCTCACCTCCCGCCGCTTTGTACGAGCAGTACTTC. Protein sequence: CASSPPAALYEQYF.

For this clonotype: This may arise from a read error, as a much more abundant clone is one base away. CDR3 in DNA: TGTGCCAGTAGTACGGGCAAGTTTTTGAACACTGAAGCTTTCTTT. Translating it yields CASSTGKFLNTEAFF. The gene calls are TRBV19 and TRBJ1-1; D is unclear. The CDR3 contains 15 residues. Germline loops: CDR1 LNHDA, CDR2 SQIVND (reference sequence). With 4 bases removed from V and 0 bases from J, the gap between germline ends came to 12 bases.

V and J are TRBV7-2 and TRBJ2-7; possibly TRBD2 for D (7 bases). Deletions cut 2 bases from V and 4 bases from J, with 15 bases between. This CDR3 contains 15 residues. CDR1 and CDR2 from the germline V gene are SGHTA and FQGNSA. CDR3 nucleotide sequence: TGTGCCAGCAGCTTACCCCACGGGGGGCCGTACGAGCAGTACTTC. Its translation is CASSLPHGGPYEQYF.

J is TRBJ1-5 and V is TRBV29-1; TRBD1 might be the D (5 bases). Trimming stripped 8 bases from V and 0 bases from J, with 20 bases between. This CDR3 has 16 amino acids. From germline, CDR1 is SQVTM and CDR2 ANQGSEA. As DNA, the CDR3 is TGCAGCTATCGACAGACCCAAGGTTATAGCAATCAGCCCCAGCATTTT. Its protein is CSYRQTQGYSNQPQHF.

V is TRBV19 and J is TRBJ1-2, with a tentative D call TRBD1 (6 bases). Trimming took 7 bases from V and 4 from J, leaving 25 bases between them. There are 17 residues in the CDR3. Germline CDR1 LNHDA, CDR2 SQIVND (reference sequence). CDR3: CASTLRLAGAGGYGYTF. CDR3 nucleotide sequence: TGTGCCAGTACCCTGCGGCTAGCGGGGGCCGGAGGCTATGGCTACACCTTC.